The 28 T cell receptor beta chains reported below all come from one sample, sequenced in a study of blood T cell repertoires in COVID-19. Produced via immunoSEQ multiplex PCR; TCRdb's table is partial and in-frame only. The sample lists 85,000 to 130,000 clones, about 89% occurring once. The sequenced sample consisted of peripheral blood. These receptors were obtained from a human donor in a cohort sampled during active COVID-19.

The chain carries TRBV10-3 and TRBJ2-1; tentatively, D is TRBD2 (6 bases). This CDR3 region has 14 residues. Germline values: CDR1 ENHRY, CDR2 SYGVKD. Deletions cut 6 bases from V and 7 bases from J, with 16 bases between. CDR3 DNA sequence: TGTGCCATCAGGGCGGGGAATACCGGGAATGAGCAGTTCTTC. It codes for CAIRAGNTGNEQFF.

This clone was counted between two and nine times. The V and J genes are TRBV30 and TRBJ1-5, with 9 bases aligning to TRBD1. V trimming: 3 bases; J trimming: 4 bases; junction bases outside the gene matches: 10. Germline CDR1 is GTSNPN and CDR2 is SVGIG (reference sequence). The CDR3 covers 16 residues. The chain's CDR3 is CAWRHRGRGRNQPQHF. The CDR3 coding sequence is TGTGCCTGGAGACACAGGGGGCGAGGAAGGAATCAGCCCCAGCATTTT.

The chain has TRBV10-2 and TRBJ1-1; D uncertain. This CDR3 has 13 amino acids. CDR1 WSHSY and CDR2 SAAADI come from the germline V gene. Trimming removed 4 bases from V and 4 bases from J, with 10 bases in between. The DNA of the CDR3 is TGCGCCAGCAGTGTCCGGCGGGGCACTGAAGCTTTCTTT. This gives the protein CASSVRRGTEAFF.

The chain is built from TRBV5-6 and TRBJ1-5, with a weak D call TRBD1 (5 bases). V shed 2 bases and J shed 6 bases, with 15 bases lying between them. This CDR3 region has 15 residues. In germline, CDR1 is SGHDT, CDR2 YYEEEE. The CDR3 DNA sequence: TGTGCCAGCAGCTTAGCCCGGGGCGGGAGTCAGCCCCAGCATTTT. Encoded protein: CASSLARGGSQPQHF.

The J gene is TRBJ1-5, the V gene TRBV28; 12 bases align to TRBD1. V lost 5 bases, J lost 1 base, and 12 bases stayed unmatched. The germline CDR1 and CDR2 sequences are MDHEN and SYDVKM. The CDR3 sequence is 19 residues long. CDR3 region: CASSQGQGAGMGSNQPQHF. The CDR3 DNA is TGTGCCAGCAGTCAGGGACAGGGGGCCGGTATGGGCAGCAATCAGCCCCAGCATTTT.

V and J are TRBV7-2 and TRBJ2-3; D remains ambiguous. V lost 3 bases and J lost 2, with 9 bases in between. This CDR3 is 14 amino acids long. CDR1 and CDR2 (germline): SGHTA, FQGNSA. For the CDR3, the DNA is TGTGCCAGCAGCTTGGAACTAAACACAGATACGCAGTATTTT. This translates into CASSLELNTDTQYF.

This sequence joins TRBV11-3 and TRBJ2-5, with D maybe TRBD2 (5 bases). Per the germline V gene, CDR1 is SGHNT and CDR2 is YENEEA. The CDR3 loop spans 16 amino acids. V was trimmed by 3 bases and J by 4 bases, leaving 18 bases between them. The CDR3 here is CASSLALAGGRETQYF. CDR3 in DNA: TGTGCCAGCAGCTTGGCGCTTGCGGGTGGACGAGAGACCCAGTACTTC.

Only a few counts were recorded for this clone. The CDR3 region is CASSSGRGRNTGELFF. CDR3 DNA sequence: TGTGCCAGCAGCTCAGGCAGGGGCCGGAACACCGGGGAGCTGTTTTTT. This chain uses TRBV7-7 with TRBJ2-2; D is perhaps TRBD1 (6 bases). V dropped 4 bases and J dropped 1 base, with 13 bases sitting between them. Germline V gives CDR1 SSHAT, CDR2 FNYEAQ (reference sequence). The CDR3 spans 16 residues.

The V gene is TRBV3-1 (or the pseudogene TRBV3-2), the J gene TRBJ1-6; the match to TRBD1 covers 8 bases. The CDR3 has 15 residues. The germline gives CDR1 LGHDT, CDR2 YNNKEL (reference sequence). With 1 base clipped from V and 6 bases from J, the junction kept 2 bases outside the gene matches. CDR3 in DNA: TGTGCCAGCAGCCAAGGGGACAGGACTAATTCACCCCTCCACTTT. Translation gives CASSQGDRTNSPLHF.

CDR3 amino acids: CASSGPGETQYF. CDR3 nucleotides: TGTGCCAGCAGCGGCCCGGGGGAGACCCAGTACTTC. V gene TRBV9 combines with J gene TRBJ2-5, with D possibly being TRBD2 (5 bases). Per the germline V gene, CDR1 is SGDLS and CDR2 is YYNGEE. The V end was cut by 3 bases, the J end by 5 bases, with 8 bases between. The CDR3 is 12 residues long.

The rearrangement links TRBV15 to TRBJ2-2; D uncertain. The CDR3 spans 14 residues. Germline CDR1 is LNHNV and CDR2 is YYDKDF (reference sequence). The ends were cut back, 1 base at V and 6 bases at J, with 9 bases in the middle. The CDR3 DNA reads as TGTGCCACCAGCAGAGTACGCGGTGCCGGGGAGCTGTTTTTT. This translates into CATSRVRGAGELFF.

This clone was counted between two and nine times. This rearrangement joins TRBV5-1 to TRBJ2-6; weak D call: TRBD1 (7 bases). V was pared by 4 bases and J by 6 bases, with 17 bases between. Germline-derived CDR1 and CDR2 are SGHRS and YFSETQ. The CDR3 sequence is 16 residues long. The CDR3 loop reads CASSAGQLVMANVLTF. In DNA, the CDR3 is TGCGCCAGCAGCGCGGGACAGCTGGTGATGGCCAACGTCCTGACTTTC.

The rearrangement uses TRBV5-6 and TRBJ1-2, with D possibly matching TRBD1 (5 bases). This CDR3 contains 13 residues. Per the germline V gene, CDR1 is SGHDT and CDR2 is YYEEEE. Trimming took off 2 bases at V and 6 bases at J, with 11 bases between the two ends. CDR3 loop: CASSFAGVDGYTF. The CDR3 nucleotides read TGTGCCAGCAGCTTTGCGGGGGTCGATGGCTACACCTTC.

This sequence joins TRBV4-1 and TRBJ2-7, with D maybe TRBD1 (5 bases). V lost 2 bases and J 3 bases, leaving 8 bases between the germline ends. The germline V gene has CDR1 MGHRA and CDR2 YSYEKL. The CDR3 is 13 residues long. CDR3 coding DNA: TGCGCCAGCAGCCAACCCCAGGGCTACGAGCAGTACTTC. Translating gives CASSQPQGYEQYF.

Only one count was recorded for this clone. The genes are TRBV12-3 or TRBV12-4 and TRBJ2-1, with no clear D. The CDR3 covers 12 residues. Deletions cut 2 bases from V and 8 bases from J, with 7 bases between. The CDR3 nucleotides are TGTGCCAGCAGTTTAAAGTACTATGAGCAGTTCTTC. Translation: CASSLKYYEQFF.

This clone was observed once. The chain couples TRBV5-6 to TRBJ2-1, with D perhaps matching TRBD2 (6 bases). The CDR3 loop spans 14 amino acids. V shed 4 bases and J shed 0 bases, with 8 bases lying between them. Germline V gene lookup returns CDR1 SGHDT and CDR2 YYEEEE. For the CDR3, the DNA is TGTGCCAGCAGCCTGGGACTCTCCTACAATGAGCAGTTCTTC. Translated, it gives CASSLGLSYNEQFF.

The CDR3 reads CASSFYIQGGEKLFF. The CDR3 DNA is TGTGCCAGCAGTTTTTATATACAGGGGGGGGAAAAACTGTTTTTT. The V gene is TRBV28, the J gene TRBJ1-4; 8 bases match TRBD1. Trimming took 3 bases from V and 8 from J; bases not matched to a gene: 8. The CDR3 extends over 15 amino acids. The V gene's germline CDR1 is MDHEN and CDR2 SYDVKM.

A word on this clone: A read error may account for a junction end that differs from germline. The chain recombines TRBV28 with TRBJ2-1; weak D call: TRBD1 (6 bases). Per germline, CDR1 MDHEN and CDR2 SYDVKM. The CDR3 covers 15 residues. The CDR3 sequence is CASSSGQISNNEQFF. For the CDR3, the DNA is TGTGCCAGCAGCTCCGGACAGATCTCCAACAATGAGCAGTTCTTC.

The V gene is TRBV12-5, the J gene TRBJ2-7; 8 positions match TRBD1. V lost 5 bases to trimming and J lost 6 bases; unmatched junction nucleotides: 12. The germline gives CDR1 LGHNT, CDR2 FRNRAP. The CDR3 has 15 amino acids. The CDR3 reads CASGPATGVLFEQYF. The CDR3 bases are TGTGCTAGTGGTCCCGCGACAGGGGTGCTGTTCGAGCAGTACTTC. Looking up the rest from reference TRBV12-5 and TRBJ2-7 gives the full variable domain: DARVTQTPRHKVTEMGQEVTMRCQPILGHNTVFWYRQTMMQGLELLAYFRNRAPLDDSGMPKDRFSAEMPDATLATLKIQPSEPRDSAVYFCASGPATGVLFEQYFGPGTRLTVT.

This chain connects TRBV7-8 to TRBJ1-3; no definite D call. V lost 0 bases and J lost 1, with 22 bases in between. The CDR3 is 20 amino acids. Germline V CDR1 and CDR2: SGHVS, FQNEAQ. The CDR3 nucleotides read TGTGCCAGCAGCTTAGCTTGGGAGTGGGCAATGTCTGGATCTGGAAACACCATATATTTT. Amino acids: CASSLAWEWAMSGSGNTIYF.

This chain joins TRBV10-2 and TRBJ2-1; 11 nucleotides align to TRBD2. The germline V gene encodes CDR1 WSHSY and CDR2 SAAADI. J gave up 10 bases and V 7 bases, and 9 bases lay outside the gene matches. The CDR3 has 14 residues. The CDR3: CASKTIAGGHEQFF. The CDR3 nucleotides read TGCGCCAGCAAGACAATAGCGGGAGGGCACGAGCAGTTCTTC.

The V and J genes are TRBV27 and TRBJ2-3; TRBD1 aligns across 7 bases. Trimming took 4 bases from V and 2 from J; bases not matched to a gene: 6. Germline CDR1 is MNHEY and CDR2 is SMNVEV (reference sequence). The CDR3 spans 15 residues. The CDR3 spells CASSSTGAATDTQYF. The CDR3 coding sequence is TGTGCCAGCAGTTCCACAGGGGCCGCCACAGATACGCAGTATTTT.

The chain joins TRBV6-6 to TRBJ2-3; 9 nucleotides match TRBD2. V trimming: 8 bases; J trimming: 2 bases; junction bases outside the gene matches: 11. The CDR3 consists of 16 residues. Germline assignment: CDR1 MNHNY and CDR2 SVGAGI (reference sequence). The CDR3 nucleotides are TGTGCCAGCTACCTCAGTCCTAGCGGGGACACAGATACGCAGTATTTT. It is translated as CASYLSPSGDTDTQYF.

The gene calls are TRBV6-5 and TRBJ2-2; 8 bases are a match to TRBD1. Germline CDR1 and CDR2: MNHEY and SVGAGI. The CDR3 totals 14 residues. The trim removed 4 bases at V and 5 bases at J, leaving 3 bases unmatched. This CDR3 is CASSSRTGTGELFF. CDR3 in DNA: TGTGCCAGCAGTTCGAGGACAGGGACCGGGGAGCTGTTTTTT.

The V and J genes are TRBV12-3 or TRBV12-4 and TRBJ1-1; TRBD1 agrees at 7 bases. The CDR3 totals 13 residues. V lost 6 bases to trimming and J lost 0 bases; unmatched junction nucleotides: 1. CDR3 residues: CASRDRMNTEAFF. The CDR3 nucleotides read TGTGCCAGCAGGGACAGGATGAACACTGAAGCTTTCTTT.

This chain connects TRBV6-5 to TRBJ1-5, with 7 bases that match TRBD1. This CDR3 has 15 residues. The germline gives CDR1 MNHEY, CDR2 SVGAGI. J gave up 6 bases and V 6 bases, and 11 bases lay outside the gene matches. CDR3 coding DNA: TGTGCCAGCAGCGGACAGCCCCCAGGGGGTCAGCCCCAGCATTTT. Translation: CASSGQPPGGQPQHF.

The chain has TRBV2 and TRBJ2-5; 10 positions match TRBD2. With V trimmed by 3 bases and J by 2 bases, 6 bases remained unmatched. The CDR3 totals 16 residues. CDR1 is SNHLY and CDR2 is FYNNEI in the germline V gene. The CDR3 region is CASSEAPLAGQETQYF. The DNA for the CDR3 is TGTGCCAGCAGTGAGGCCCCACTAGCGGGACAAGAGACCCAGTACTTC. Using reference TRBV2 and TRBJ2-5 for the parts outside the CDR3, the full variable domain is EPEVTQTPSHQVTQMGQEVILRCVPISNHLYFYWYRQILGQKVEFLVSFYNNEISEKSEIFDDQFSVERPDGSNFTLKIRSTKLEDSAMYFCASSEAPLAGQETQYFGPGTRLLVL.

The chain couples TRBV30 to TRBJ1-1; maybe TRBD1 (6 bases). The V end was cut by 3 bases, the J end by 2 bases, with 16 bases between. Germline CDR1 is GTSNPN and CDR2 is SVGIG (reference sequence). CDR3 length equals 15 residues. CDR3: CAWRRVGGTNTEAFF. CDR3 bases: TGTGCCTGGAGACGAGTAGGGGGAACCAACACTGAAGCTTTCTTT.